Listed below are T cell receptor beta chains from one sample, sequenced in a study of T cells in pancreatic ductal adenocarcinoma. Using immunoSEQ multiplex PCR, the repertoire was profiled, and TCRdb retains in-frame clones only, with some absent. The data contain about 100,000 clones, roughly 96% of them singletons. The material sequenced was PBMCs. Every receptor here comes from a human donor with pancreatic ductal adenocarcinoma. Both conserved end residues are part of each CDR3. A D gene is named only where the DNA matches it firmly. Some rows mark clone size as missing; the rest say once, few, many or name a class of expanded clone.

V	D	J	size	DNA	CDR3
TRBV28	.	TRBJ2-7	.	TGTGCCAGCAGTCGCGGGCGGGGCGGATCCTACGAGCAGTACTTC	CASSRGRGGSYEQYF
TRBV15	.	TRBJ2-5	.	TGTGCCACCAGCAGAAGGGGAACAGAGACCCAGTACTTC	CATSRRGTETQYF
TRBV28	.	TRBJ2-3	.	TGTGCCAGCAGTTTACGGGGTGATACGCAGTATTTT	CASSLRGDTQYF
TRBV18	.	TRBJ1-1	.	TGTGCCAGCTCACCATTAGAGAACACTGAAGCTTTCTTT	CASSPLENTEAFF
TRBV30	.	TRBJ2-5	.	TGTGCCTGGAGTGCGCCCAGAGTGGGGCGAAGGGAGACCCAGTACTTC	CAWSAPRVGRRETQYF
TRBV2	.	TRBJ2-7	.	TGTGCCAGCAGGCAAGGGGTCCTCTACGAGCAGTACTTC	CASRQGVLYEQYF
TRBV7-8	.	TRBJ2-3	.	TGTGCCAGCAGCTTAGCGGGAGGGGGACCAGATACGCAGTATTTT	CASSLAGGGPDTQYF
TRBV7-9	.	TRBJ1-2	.	TGTGCCACCAATTCGAAGACATACTATGGCTACACCTTC	CATNSKTYYGYTF
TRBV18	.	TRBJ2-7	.	TGTGCCAGCTCACCAATGAGACTCGATGCGAACCAGTACTTC	CASSPMRLDANQYF
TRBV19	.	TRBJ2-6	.	TGTGCCACAGTCCTACAGGGGGACTACGGGGCCAACGTCCTGACTTTC	CATVLQGDYGANVLTF
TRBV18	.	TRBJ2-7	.	TGTGCCAGCTCACCACGGCAGGGGACCGAGCAGTACTTC	CASSPRQGTEQYF
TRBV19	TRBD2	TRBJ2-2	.	TGTGCCAGTAAGGGAGGCGGGGGGACCGGGGAGCTGTTTTTT	CASKGGGGTGELFF
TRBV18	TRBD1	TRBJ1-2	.	TGTGCCAGCTCCCCCGGGACAGGGGGCGCGGGTGACACCTTC	CASSPGTGGAGDTF
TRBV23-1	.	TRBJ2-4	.	TGCGCCAGCATCGGGGGATTAGCCAAAAACATTCAGTACTTC	CASIGGLAKNIQYF
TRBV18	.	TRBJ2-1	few	TGTGCCAGCTCGACCGGGACTGGTCGCGATGAGCAGTTCTTC	CASSTGTGRDEQFF
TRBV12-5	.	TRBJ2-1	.	TGTGCTAGCGCTTTTTCGGGCTCCTACAATGAGCAGTTCTTC	CASAFSGSYNEQFF
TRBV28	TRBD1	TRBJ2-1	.	TGTGCCAGCATCCTTTCCGGGACAGGGAGGGAGAATGAGCAGTTCTTC	CASILSGTGRENEQFF
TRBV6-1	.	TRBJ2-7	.	TGTGCCAGCAGTCCCGCCCGGACAGCCTACGAGCAGTACTTC	CASSPARTAYEQYF
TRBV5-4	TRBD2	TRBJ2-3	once	TGTGCCAGCAGATCTCTAGCGGGAGGAGATACGCAGTATTTT	CASRSLAGGDTQYF
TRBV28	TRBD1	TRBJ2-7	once	TGTGCCACCTCCCCCGGCTCGACAGGGTGGAAATCATACGAGCAGTACTTC	CATSPGSTGWKSYEQYF
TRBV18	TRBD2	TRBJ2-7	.	TGTGCCAGCTCACAGGGGACTAGCGGCGAGCAGTACTTC	CASSQGTSGEQYF
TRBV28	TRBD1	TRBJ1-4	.	TGTGCCAGCAGAGGGACAGGGAACGAAAAACTGTTTTTT	CASRGTGNEKLFF
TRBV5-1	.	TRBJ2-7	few	TGCGCCAGCAGCTTGGAGGTTAGCGCATACGAGCAGTACTTC	CASSLEVSAYEQYF
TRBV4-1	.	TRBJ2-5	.	TGCGCCAGCAGCCAACGGGTCACGCAAGAGACCCAGTACTTC	CASSQRVTQETQYF
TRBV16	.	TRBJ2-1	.	TGTGCCAGCAGCCAATCGAGGCTAGAGCCCGGGGTCTTC	CASSQSRLEPGVF
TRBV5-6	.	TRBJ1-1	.	TGTGCCAGCTTAAGAGCGAACACTGAAGCTTTCTTT	CASLRANTEAFF
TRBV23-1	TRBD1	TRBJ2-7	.	TGCGCCAGCAGTCGTGCAGGGGGTTACGAGCAGTACTTC	CASSRAGGYEQYF
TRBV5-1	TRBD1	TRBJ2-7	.	TGCGCCAGCAGCTTGGCAGGGACAGGGATGTGGGACGAGCAGTACTTC	CASSLAGTGMWDEQYF